Shown below are 25 T cell receptor beta chains from a single sample sequenced in a study of cytomegalovirus exposure and HLA in healthy donors. Measured with immunoSEQ multiplex PCR; TCRdb has only the in-frame clones, and not every one. Of 50,000 or so clones detected, approximately 93% appear once; the ten largest clones hold roughly 8%. The specimen sequenced was PBMCs. The origin of the receptors is a young woman in good health and CMV-seropositive.

The rearrangement links TRBV5-6 to TRBJ2-7, with 11 bases lining up with TRBD1. This CDR3 region has 15 residues. The trim removed 0 bases at V and 6 bases at J, leaving 5 bases unmatched. CDR1 and CDR2 (germline): SGHDT, YYEEEE. CDR3 sequence reads: CASSLVGQGALEQYF. Written as DNA, the CDR3 is TGTGCCAGCAGCTTGGTAGGACAGGGGGCCCTCGAGCAGTACTTC.

The chain recombines TRBV18 with TRBJ2-5, with 8 nucleotides matching TRBD2. Germline V gene lookup returns CDR1 KGHSH and CDR2 LQKENI. This CDR3 has 15 amino acids. J lost 1 base, V lost 2 bases, and 3 bases had no gene match. The DNA for the CDR3 is TGTGCCAGCTCACCATTCACTAGCGGCCAAGAGACCCAGTACTTC. This translates into CASSPFTSGQETQYF.

V and J are TRBV28 and TRBJ1-2; D perhaps matches TRBD1 (5 bases). The CDR3 loop spans 17 amino acids. The germline V gene has CDR1 MDHEN and CDR2 SYDVKM. Deletions cut 3 bases from V and 6 bases from J, with 23 bases between. CDR3 protein: CASSFSTGFPVSDGYTF. CDR3 DNA: TGTGCCAGCAGTTTCAGTACAGGCTTCCCGGTTTCTGATGGCTACACCTTC.

V and J are TRBV10-3 and TRBJ2-3; the D is unclear. Trimming pared 5 bases from V and 4 bases from J, leaving 22 bases between. The CDR3 loop spans 17 amino acids. In germline, CDR1 is ENHRY, CDR2 SYGVKD. In nucleotides, the CDR3 is TGTGCCATCAGTTTAACCGGCCAGGAAGTGGTTGCAGATACGCAGTATTTT. Its protein is CAISLTGQEVVADTQYF.

This clone came up once. Here the CDR3 reads CASSNDARQGGTYNEQFF. In DNA form, the CDR3 reads TGTGCCAGCAGCAACGACGCCCGACAGGGGGGGACGTACAATGAGCAGTTCTTC. The rearrangement links TRBV7-8 to TRBJ2-1; 9 bases map to TRBD1. The CDR3 contains 18 residues. The trim removed 5 bases at V and 4 bases at J, leaving 15 bases unmatched. The germline V gene encodes CDR1 SGHVS and CDR2 FQNEAQ.

The chain joins TRBV28 to TRBJ2-7, with TRBD2 identical over 16 bases. The CDR3 runs 18 residues. Germline trimming cut 6 bases from V and 3 bases from J; bases unmatched to any gene: 11. CDR1 and CDR2 from the germline V gene are MDHEN and SYDVKM. CDR3 sequence: CASSPKGLAGGVVYEQYF. The CDR3 DNA reads as TGTGCCAGCAGCCCCAAGGGACTAGCGGGAGGGGTCGTCTACGAGCAGTACTTC.

As DNA, the CDR3 is TGTGCCAGCAGTTTCGTCACCCACTCCGGGACAGGGGAAGATACGCAGTATTTT. Translating gives CASSFVTHSGTGEDTQYF. The chain combines TRBV28 with TRBJ2-3, with 10 bases identical to TRBD1. Germline V gene lookup returns CDR1 MDHEN and CDR2 SYDVKM. The CDR3 runs to 18 residues. The V segment lost 3 bases and the J segment 5 bases; nucleotides outside the gene matches: 14.

This chain links TRBV5-6 with TRBJ2-1; 11 nucleotides line up with TRBD1. V was clipped by 4 bases and J by 14 bases; unmatched bases: 8. The germline gives CDR1 SGHDT, CDR2 YYEEEE. CDR3 size: 13 residues. Written as DNA, the CDR3 is TGTGCCAGCAGCCTGCGGACAGGGGGCGCGGAGTTCTTC. Translated: CASSLRTGGAEFF.

The chain recombines TRBV5-6 with TRBJ2-1; the D is unclear. The CDR3 runs to 16 residues. With 2 bases removed from V and 0 bases from J, the gap between germline ends came to 12 bases. Germline CDR1 reads SGHDT; CDR2 reads YYEEEE. The CDR3 DNA sequence: TGTGCCAGCAGCTTTACTACCGGCCTCTCCTACAATGAGCAGTTCTTC. Translation: CASSFTTGLSYNEQFF.

This rearrangement joins TRBV28 to TRBJ2-7; D call uncertain. With 4 bases removed from V and 4 bases from J, the gap between germline ends came to 5 bases. CDR1 and CDR2 (germline): MDHEN, SYDVKM. There are 11 residues in the CDR3. CDR3 protein: CASSSTYEQYF. The CDR3 region has the DNA TGTGCCAGCAGTTCCACATACGAGCAGTACTTC. The full variable domain, with the rest looked up from reference TRBV28 and TRBJ2-7, is DVKVTQSSRYLVKRTGEKVFLECVQDMDHENMFWYRQDPGLGLRLIYFSYDVKMKEKGDIPEGYSVSREKKERFSLILESASTNQTSMYLCASSSTYEQYFGPGTRLTVT.

This clone came up once. The V gene is TRBV30, the J gene TRBJ2-2; the match to TRBD1 covers 9 bases. CDR1 and CDR2 (germline): GTSNPN, SVGIG (reference sequence). The trim removed 3 bases at V and 2 bases at J, leaving 13 bases unmatched. This CDR3 has 18 residues. The CDR3 sequence: CAWSPTTADRGNTGELFF. DNA for the CDR3: TGTGCCTGGAGCCCCACAACGGCGGACAGGGGAAACACCGGGGAGCTGTTTTTT.

This clone was recorded only once. The rearrangement uses TRBV6-1 and TRBJ1-2; 8 bases align to TRBD1. Germline values: CDR1 MNHNS, CDR2 SASEGT. J gave up 5 bases and V 10 bases, and 12 bases lay outside the gene matches. The CDR3 has 14 amino acids. CDR3 DNA sequence: TGTGCCACCAGGACGGACAGGGAGAGGTATGGCTACACCTTC. This gives the protein CATRTDRERYGYTF.

The chain recombines TRBV5-1 with TRBJ2-7; D is perhaps TRBD1 (6 bases). This CDR3 has 15 residues. The germline V gene has CDR1 SGHRS and CDR2 YFSETQ. V was cut by 4 bases and J by 6 bases, with 20 bases left in between. CDR3 nucleotide sequence: TGCGCCAGCAGCGCGGACAGTCCTAGTCGTGGCGAGCAGTACTTC. It codes for CASSADSPSRGEQYF.

The chain joins TRBV5-4 to TRBJ1-1; 9 bases map to TRBD1. Germline V gives CDR1 SGHNT, CDR2 YYREEE (reference sequence). This CDR3 contains 14 residues. V gave up 4 bases and J gave up 9 bases; unmatched junction bases: 10. The CDR3 DNA reads TGTGCCAGCAGCACGGACCCGGGACAGGGTAAAGCTTTCTTT. Translated, it gives CASSTDPGQGKAFF.

CDR3 coding DNA: TGTGCCAGCAGCCCCATAGCAGGGTCGGGCAATCAGCCCCAGCATTTT. Its protein product is CASSPIAGSGNQPQHF. This chain connects TRBV7-2 to TRBJ1-5; D may be TRBD1 (5 bases). Germline loops: CDR1 SGHTA, CDR2 FQGNSA. The V gene lost 5 bases and the J gene lost 2 bases, with 16 bases spanning the gap. The CDR3 contains 16 residues.

The V call is TRBV7-6, the J call TRBJ2-7, with a possible D match to TRBD2 (6 bases). The CDR3 extends over 14 amino acids. Germline V CDR1 and CDR2: SGHVS, FNYEAQ. V lost 0 bases, J lost 6 bases, and 12 bases lay in between. The CDR3 loop is CASSLAVGLLEQYF. Written as DNA, the CDR3 is TGTGCCAGCAGCTTAGCGGTAGGACTACTCGAGCAGTACTTC.

CDR3 protein: CASSESLPGELFF. CDR3 nucleotides: TGTGCCAGCAGTGAATCTCTCCCCGGGGAGCTGTTTTTT. The chain is built from TRBV2 and TRBJ2-2; unclear D gene. The CDR3 is 13 amino acids. Per the germline V gene, CDR1 is SNHLY and CDR2 is FYNNEI. Trimming left V 2 bases short and J 6 bases short, with 7 bases between.

The chain carries TRBV6-6 and TRBJ1-5, with D unclear. Trimming removed 2 bases at V and 5 bases at J, with 13 bases between. Germline V gene sequence: CDR1 MNHNY, CDR2 SVGAGI (reference sequence). The CDR3 has 15 residues. The CDR3: CASSYLGIPDQPQHF. CDR3 in DNA: TGTGCCAGCAGTTACCTCGGGATTCCTGATCAGCCCCAGCATTTT.

The chain couples TRBV6-4 to TRBJ2-3, with D tentatively TRBD1 (5 bases). V was cut by 2 bases and J by 0 bases, with 6 bases left in between. The CDR3 extends over 14 amino acids. CDR1 MRHNA and CDR2 SNTAGT come from the germline V gene. The CDR3 region has the DNA TGTGCCAGCAGTGACGGGGCTAGCACAGATACGCAGTATTTT. This translates into CASSDGASTDTQYF.

The J gene is TRBJ2-7, the V gene TRBV4-2, with D possibly being TRBD2 (5 bases). The CDR3 extends over 15 amino acids. The V and J ends lost 0 bases and 4 bases respectively, with 13 bases between them. Germline CDR1 is LGHNA and CDR2 is YNFKEQ. CDR3 region: CASSQETDSAYEQYF. The CDR3 region has the DNA TGTGCCAGCAGCCAAGAGACGGATAGCGCTTACGAGCAGTACTTC.

The chain employs TRBV18 and TRBJ2-1; D unclear. With 3 bases removed from V and 7 bases from J, the gap between germline ends came to 16 bases. The germline CDR1 and CDR2 sequences are KGHSH and LQKENI. The CDR3 consists of 15 residues. The CDR3 nucleotides are TGTGCCAGCTCACCGAGGCGAACGGAAGAGAATGAGCAGTTCTTC. It encodes CASSPRRTEENEQFF. Based on the CDR3 plus reference TRBV18 and TRBJ2-1, the full variable domain is NAGVMQNPRHLVRRRGQEARLRCSPMKGHSHVYWYRQLPEEGLKFMVYLQKENIIDESGMPKERFSAEFPKEGPSILRIQQVVRGDSAAYFCASSPRRTEENEQFFGPGTRLTVL.

The chain employs TRBV28 and TRBJ2-5, with TRBD2 identical over 7 bases. The V and J ends lost 6 bases and 9 bases, in that order; junction bases with no gene match: 7. The CDR3 is 12 residues long. The V gene's germline CDR1 is MDHEN and CDR2 SYDVKM. The CDR3 region is CASRGGVAAQYF. The CDR3, as DNA: TGTGCCAGCAGGGGAGGGGTTGCGGCCCAGTACTTC.

In this sample, this clone turned up once. This sequence joins TRBV6-1 and TRBJ2-7; D remains ambiguous. Germline CDR1 is MNHNS and CDR2 is SASEGT. Trimming took 0 bases from V and 6 from J, leaving 3 bases between them. The CDR3 is made up of 11 amino acids. CDR3 region: CASSEASEQYF. CDR3 bases: TGTGCCAGCAGTGAAGCCAGCGAGCAGTACTTC.

The chain combines TRBV18 with TRBJ2-1; 7 nucleotides line up with TRBD2. This CDR3 has 16 amino acids. V was pared by 3 bases and J by 7 bases, with 12 bases of the junction left unmatched. CDR1 and CDR2 from the germline V gene are KGHSH and LQKENI. The DNA for the CDR3 is TGTGCCAGCTCACCTTCCCTGGGGGGAGGGCAAAATGAGCAGTTCTTC. Protein sequence: CASSPSLGGGQNEQFF.

This clone appeared a few times. CDR3 sequence (DNA): TGTGCCAGCAGTTGGCATGCGAACACCGGGGAGCTGTTTTTT. Its protein product is CASSWHANTGELFF. The chain couples TRBV28 to TRBJ2-2; unclear D gene. Between the trimmed V and J ends, which lost 4 bases and 0 bases, there was a span of 6 bases. The CDR3 extends over 14 amino acids. Germline V gene data show CDR1 as MDHEN and CDR2 as SYDVKM.